The subject of this entry is one T cell receptor beta chain. No cognate antigen has been identified for it. Qualities for individual bases were not recorded, and no much larger clone is one base off. These data belong to a study of Siglec-9 on CD8 T cells in melanoma (dated by TCRdb to between 2017 and 2020). About the study as a whole: Siglec-9 expression on CD8+ T cells and the role of Siglec-9 in regulating T cells in the melanoma tumor microenvironment were investigated in the study. On the study overall, not on this receptor specifically: According to the reported findings, Siglec-9 marked and regulated a subset of effector memory CD8+ T cells that seemed to build up inside melanoma tumors.

The CDR3, cysteine through phenylalanine, is 16 amino acids long. The kept DNA is CDR3 alone, 48 bases in frame from the first base. V lost 0 bases and J lost 2 bases; the stretch between them is 12 bases long. The germline V gene provides CDR1 MRHNA and CDR2 SNTAGT. The library was made by the immunoSEQ multiplex PCR assay. The clones in this table, taken by TCRdb from immuneACCESS, are in-frame only. Not every clone is retained; where verified, under half of the shortfall comes from an unresolved V gene, and the cause of the rest is unknown. In all, the sample holds approximately 35,000 clones, and approximately 84% of those were seen once. The biggest ten clones account for around 1.8% of the sample.

The chain uses TRBV6-4 and TRBJ2-3, with the D gene call left open. The TCR comes from a human donor in good health. Material: Siglec-9- CD8+ T cells sorted from blood. Sample cell subset or site, as interpreted from the label and publication: CD8 T cells lacking Siglec-9. CDR3 loop: CASSDSFPSITDTQYF. The base sequence is TGTGCCAGCAGTGACTCGTTTCCTTCAATCACAGATACGCAGTATTTT.